The T cell receptor beta chain under discussion was sequenced for a study of cytomegalovirus exposure and HLA in healthy donors. In the study overall: About 179 million T cells yielded 110 million or so unique TCR beta sequences in earlier analysis. Among 398 genotyped donors, around 80% fell in the Caucasian-associated ancestry cluster. Study conclusions and caveats: A previous analysis found most TCR beta V segments productive roughly 87% or roughly 30% of the time. Analysis was carried out at a later point, and it linked a missense DCLRE1C variant to TCR beta V- and J-gene trimming.

The PCR had 60 Vbeta and 13 Jbeta primers. The method was immunoSEQ multiplex PCR; TCRdb's version includes in-frame clones alone and lacks a portion of them. This sample yields roughly 150,000 clones, of which approximately 81% are seen a single time; under 1.1% belongs to the top ten. About this clone: As yet, its antigen is unknown.

Germline values: CDR1 LGHNA, CDR2 YSLEER. J lost 9 bases, V lost 0 bases, and 5 bases had no gene match. The CDR3 consists of 16 residues. This TCR was sampled from a man aged 25-45 years in good health and CMV-seronegative. Sequencing was done on a sample of PBMCs. The V call is TRBV4-3, the J call TRBJ2-1; 13 positions match TRBD2. CDR3: CASSQDTLAGGSEQFF. The DNA of the CDR3 is TGCGCCAGCAGCCAAGATACACTAGCGGGGGGGAGTGAGCAGTTCTTC.